The entry below gives a single T cell receptor (delta chain) sequence along with its context. Its antigen is as yet unknown. Per germline, CDR1 TSWWSYY and CDR2 QGS. The V and J ends lost 5 bases and 1 base, in that order; junction bases with no gene match: 31. The CDR3 loop spans 23 amino acids. This sample stems from a study of Vδ1+ human thymocytes. General study findings and limits: Many TRG clonotypes were shared between donors; TRD repertoires were essentially private. Thymic delta-chain repertoires held roughly 18% Vdelta2 sequences and few Vdelta3, despite high sort purity. In the thymus, TRG and TRD repertoires looked highly polyclonal with Gaussian CDR3 lengths.

Purity of the sorted Vdelta1+ thymocytes ranged from 98% to 99.6%. The template was reverse-transcribed extracted RNA. CDR3 amplicons came from multiplex PCR with pooled V-gene forward and constant-region reverse primers. TCRdb redid clone calling on the multiplex PCR reads using CATT. Among fewer than 25,000 delta-chain clones listed, more than 8% were seen once. The rearrangement joins TRDV1 to TRDJ1, with 7 nucleotides matching TRDD3. The sequenced sample consisted of Vdelta1+ gamma-delta thymocytes from the thymus. The subset denotes: FACS-sorted CD3+ TCRalphabeta- TCRVdelta1+ TCRVdelta2- thymocytes. This clonotype originated in a child under three years old who had congenital heart surgery. The CDR3 is CALGIIPQPTGGGLGTRTDKLIF. CDR3 sequence (DNA): TGTGCTCTTGGGATTATTCCGCAACCTACGGGAGGGGGATTGGGGACGCGCACCGATAAACTCATCTTT.